This entry lists 9 T cell receptor beta chains sequenced from one sample in a study of Ad26.COV2.S vaccination and SARS-CoV-2 variants. Treatment here: over 15 received Ad26.COV2.S at low or high dose, single or two shots; about 5 received placebo; per-sample allocation not given. Sample collection was performed on day 63 after the first vaccine or placebo injection. TCRdb keeps only in-frame clones here, not all; method: immunoSEQ multiplex PCR. Of approximately 410,000 clones listed, roughly 90% are singletons. Source: peripheral blood, taken in a trial of Ad26.COV2.S vaccine versus placebo. Every receptor here comes from a person aged 18-65 years who received the Ad26.COV2.S COVID-19 vaccine or a placebo.

The chain is built from TRBV5-1 and TRBJ2-7, with 8 positions matching TRBD2. V was pared by 2 bases and J by 0 bases, with 4 bases of the junction left unmatched. The CDR3 is 15 residues long. Germline V lookup: CDR1 SGHRS, CDR2 YFSETQ. The chain's CDR3 is CASSLGLAGSYEQYF. The CDR3 region has the DNA TGCGCCAGCAGCTTAGGGCTAGCGGGCTCCTACGAGCAGTACTTC.

The V gene is TRBV20-1, the J gene TRBJ1-4; D remains ambiguous. The CDR3 is made up of 11 amino acids. CDR1 DFQATT and CDR2 SNEGSKA come from the germline V gene (reference sequence). With 1 base removed from V and 9 bases from J, the gap between germline ends came to 6 bases. The CDR3, as DNA: TGCAGTGCTAGAGGCCCCCAAAAACTGTTTTTT. Encoded protein: CSARGPQKLFF.

This chain links TRBV29-1 with TRBJ2-7; possible D gene TRBD1, 5 bases. Germline lookup yields CDR1 SQVTM and CDR2 ANQGSEA. This CDR3 region has 15 residues. Trimming left V 1 base short and J 0 bases short, with 13 bases between. CDR3: CSVEVVRVTSYEQYF. The CDR3 region has the DNA TGCAGCGTTGAAGTTGTCAGGGTGACCTCCTACGAGCAGTACTTC.

For this clone: Germline is not matched at one junction end, which may reflect a read error. This chain joins TRBV29-1 and TRBJ2-7; 7 bases align to TRBD1. This CDR3 has 14 residues. In germline, CDR1 is SQVTM, CDR2 ANQGSEA. In nucleotides, the CDR3 is TGCAGCGTTCAAGAAAAATACAGGGGATACGAGCAGTACTTC. It translates to CSVQEKYRGYEQYF.

The J gene is TRBJ1-1, the V gene TRBV21-1. TRBV21-1 is annotated as a pseudogene. CDR3 size: 10 residues. CDR3 nucleotides: TGTGCCAGCAGCAAGGGTGAAGCTTTCTTT. Translated, it gives CASSKGEAFF.

The chain is built from TRBV6-1 and TRBJ2-2, with D hard to call. This CDR3 is 12 amino acids long. Deletions cut 3 bases from V and 7 bases from J, with 6 bases between. Germline CDR1 is MNHNS and CDR2 is SASEGT. The CDR3, as DNA: TGTGCCAGCAGTGAGGCAGTCGGGGAGCTGTTTTTT. As protein: CASSEAVGELFF.

The chain couples TRBV7-9 to TRBJ2-5, with D possibly matching TRBD1 (5 bases). Trimming pared 8 bases from V and 5 bases from J, leaving 15 bases between. From germline, CDR1 is SEHNR and CDR2 FQNEAQ (reference sequence). The CDR3 loop spans 13 amino acids. Here the CDR3 DNA reads TGTGCCAGCCGCAGGGTCAATGTGGAGACCCAGTACTTC. Translating gives CASRRVNVETQYF.

V gene TRBV7-9 combines with J gene TRBJ1-5; TRBD1 is a possible D gene (5 bases). This CDR3 has 16 amino acids. CDR1 is SEHNR and CDR2 is FQNEAQ in the germline V gene (reference sequence). Trimming removed 4 bases from V and 2 bases from J, with 15 bases in between. CDR3 nucleotide sequence: TGTGCCAGCAGCTCGGTTTCAGGGACGGGCAATCAGCCCCAGCATTTT. Translating gives CASSSVSGTGNQPQHF.

This chain joins TRBV18 and TRBJ2-7, with 8 bases lining up with TRBD2. The V gene's germline CDR1 is KGHSH and CDR2 LQKENI. The CDR3 totals 17 residues. The V and J ends lost 5 bases and 0 bases, in that order; junction bases with no gene match: 12. The CDR3 nucleotides read TGTGCCAGCTCATTGGCGGGGGGCTCCAGGAGCTCCTACGAGCAGTACTTC. This gives the protein CASSLAGGSRSSYEQYF.